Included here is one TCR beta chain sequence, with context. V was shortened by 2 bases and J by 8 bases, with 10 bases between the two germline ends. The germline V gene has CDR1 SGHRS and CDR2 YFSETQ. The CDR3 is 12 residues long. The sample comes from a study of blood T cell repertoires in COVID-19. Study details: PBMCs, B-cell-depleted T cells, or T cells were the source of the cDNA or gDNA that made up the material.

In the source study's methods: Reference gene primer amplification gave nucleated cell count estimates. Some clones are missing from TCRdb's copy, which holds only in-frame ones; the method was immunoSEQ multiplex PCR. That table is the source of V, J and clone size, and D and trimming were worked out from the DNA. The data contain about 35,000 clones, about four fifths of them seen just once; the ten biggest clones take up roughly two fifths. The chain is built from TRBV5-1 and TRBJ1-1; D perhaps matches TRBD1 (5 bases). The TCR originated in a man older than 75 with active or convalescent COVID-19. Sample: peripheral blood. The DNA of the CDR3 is TGCGCCAGCAGCTTCACAGGAGCCGAAGCTTTCTTT. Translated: CASSFTGAEAFF.